This T cell receptor beta chain emerged from a study of Tregs in tolerant kidney transplant recipients. Thawed PBMCs were FACS-sorted into unstimulated CD4+CD25+CD127- regulatory T cells, CD4+CD25- non-regulatory cells, CD4 and CD8 cells. The CDR3 loop spans 16 amino acids. The trim removed 5 bases at V and 2 bases at J, leaving 9 bases unmatched. Germline V gene data show CDR1 as SGHNT and CDR2 as YENEEA. Here immunoSEQ multiplex PCR was the method, and the copy in TCRdb shows in-frame clones only, minus some. This table has fewer than 100,000 clones, roughly 93% appearing once. The specimen comprised CD4+ T cells from blood, sampled before the transplant. The TCR comes from a human donor who received a combined kidney and bone marrow transplant. V gene TRBV11-3 combines with J gene TRBJ2-1, with 7 bases aligning to TRBD1. The CDR3 is CASSPGGTPTYNEQFF. CDR3 bases: TGTGCCAGCAGCCCAGGGGGTACCCCAACCTACAATGAGCAGTTCTTC.